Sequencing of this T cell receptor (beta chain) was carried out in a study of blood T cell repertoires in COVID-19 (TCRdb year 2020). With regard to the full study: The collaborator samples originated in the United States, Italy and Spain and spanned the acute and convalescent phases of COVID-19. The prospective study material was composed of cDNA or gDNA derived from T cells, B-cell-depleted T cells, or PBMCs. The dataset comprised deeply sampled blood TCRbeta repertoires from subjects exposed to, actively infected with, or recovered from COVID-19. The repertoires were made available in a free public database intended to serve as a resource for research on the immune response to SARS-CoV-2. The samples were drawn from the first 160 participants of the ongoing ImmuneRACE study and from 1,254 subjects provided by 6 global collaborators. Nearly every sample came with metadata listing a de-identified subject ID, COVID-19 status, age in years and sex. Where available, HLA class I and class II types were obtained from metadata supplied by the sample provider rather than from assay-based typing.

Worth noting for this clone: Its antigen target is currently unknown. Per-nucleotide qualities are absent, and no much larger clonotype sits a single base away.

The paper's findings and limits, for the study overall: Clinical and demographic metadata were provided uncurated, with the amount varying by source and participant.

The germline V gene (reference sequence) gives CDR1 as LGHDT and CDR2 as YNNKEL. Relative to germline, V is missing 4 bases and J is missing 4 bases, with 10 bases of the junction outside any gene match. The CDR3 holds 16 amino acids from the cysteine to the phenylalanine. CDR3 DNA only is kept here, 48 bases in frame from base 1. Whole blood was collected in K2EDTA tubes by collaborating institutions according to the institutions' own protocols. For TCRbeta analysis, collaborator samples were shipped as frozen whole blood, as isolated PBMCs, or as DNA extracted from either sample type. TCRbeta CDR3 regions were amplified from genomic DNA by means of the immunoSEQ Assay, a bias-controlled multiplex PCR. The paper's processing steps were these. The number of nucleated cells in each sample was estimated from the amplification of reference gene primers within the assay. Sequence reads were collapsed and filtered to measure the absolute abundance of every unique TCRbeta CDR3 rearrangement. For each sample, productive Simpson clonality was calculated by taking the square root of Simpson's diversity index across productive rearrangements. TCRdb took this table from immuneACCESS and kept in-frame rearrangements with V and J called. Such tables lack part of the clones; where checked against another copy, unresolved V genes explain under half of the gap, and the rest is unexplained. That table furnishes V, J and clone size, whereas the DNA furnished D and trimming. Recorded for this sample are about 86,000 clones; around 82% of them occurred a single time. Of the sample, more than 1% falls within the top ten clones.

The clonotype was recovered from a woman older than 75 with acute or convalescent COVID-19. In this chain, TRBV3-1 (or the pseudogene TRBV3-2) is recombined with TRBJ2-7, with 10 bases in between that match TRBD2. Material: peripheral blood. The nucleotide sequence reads TGTGCCAGCAGCCCCGATGCTAGCGGGAGAATGTACGAGCAGTACTTC. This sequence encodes CASSPDASGRMYEQYF.